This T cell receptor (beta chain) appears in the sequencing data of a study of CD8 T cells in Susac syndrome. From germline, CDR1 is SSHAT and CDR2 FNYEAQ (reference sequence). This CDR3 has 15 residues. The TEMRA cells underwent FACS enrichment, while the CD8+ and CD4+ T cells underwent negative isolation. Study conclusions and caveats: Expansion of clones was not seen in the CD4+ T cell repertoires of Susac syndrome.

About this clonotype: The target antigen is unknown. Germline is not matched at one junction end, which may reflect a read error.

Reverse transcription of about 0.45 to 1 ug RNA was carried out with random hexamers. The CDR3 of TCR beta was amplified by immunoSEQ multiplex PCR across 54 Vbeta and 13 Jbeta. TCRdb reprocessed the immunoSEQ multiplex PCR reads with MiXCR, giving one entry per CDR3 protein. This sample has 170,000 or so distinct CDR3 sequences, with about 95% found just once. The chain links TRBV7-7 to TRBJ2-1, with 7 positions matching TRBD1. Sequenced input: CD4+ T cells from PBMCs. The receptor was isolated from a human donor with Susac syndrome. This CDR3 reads CASSSGLSQGVKQFF. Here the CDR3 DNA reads TGTGCTAGCAGCTCGGGTCTTTCGCAGGGGGTAAAGCAGTTCTTC.